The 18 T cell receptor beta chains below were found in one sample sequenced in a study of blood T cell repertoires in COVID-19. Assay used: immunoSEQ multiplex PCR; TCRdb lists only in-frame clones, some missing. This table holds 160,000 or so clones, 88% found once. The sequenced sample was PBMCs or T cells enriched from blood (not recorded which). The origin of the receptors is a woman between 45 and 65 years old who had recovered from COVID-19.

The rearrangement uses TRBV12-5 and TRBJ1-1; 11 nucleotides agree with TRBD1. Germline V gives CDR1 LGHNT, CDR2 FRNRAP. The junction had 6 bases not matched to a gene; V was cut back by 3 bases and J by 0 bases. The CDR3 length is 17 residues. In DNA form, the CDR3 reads TGTGCTAGTGGTTTCGGACAGGGGGCGGGTATGAACACTGAAGCTTTCTTT. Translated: CASGFGQGAGMNTEAFF.

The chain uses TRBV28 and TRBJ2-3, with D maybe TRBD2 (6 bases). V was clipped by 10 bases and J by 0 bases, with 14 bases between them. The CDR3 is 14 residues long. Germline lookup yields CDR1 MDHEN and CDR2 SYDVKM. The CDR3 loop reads CANGRRGSTDTQYF. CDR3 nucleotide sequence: TGTGCCAACGGCCGGCGGGGTAGCACAGATACGCAGTATTTT.

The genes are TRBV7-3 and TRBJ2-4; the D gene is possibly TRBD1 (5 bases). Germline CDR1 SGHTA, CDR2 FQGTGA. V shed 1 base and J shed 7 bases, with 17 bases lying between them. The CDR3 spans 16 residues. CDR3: CASSLKLGAPKNIQYF. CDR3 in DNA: TGTGCCAGCAGCTTAAAGTTAGGGGCCCCTAAGAACATTCAGTACTTC.

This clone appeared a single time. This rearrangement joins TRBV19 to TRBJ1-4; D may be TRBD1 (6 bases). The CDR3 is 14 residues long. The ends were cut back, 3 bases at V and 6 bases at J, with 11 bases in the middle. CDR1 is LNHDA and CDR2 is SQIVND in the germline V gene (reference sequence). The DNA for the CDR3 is TGTGCCAGTAGTATCGCAGGGGTCGATGAAAAACTGTTTTTT. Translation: CASSIAGVDEKLFF. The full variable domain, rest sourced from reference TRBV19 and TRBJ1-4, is DGGITQSPKYLFRKEGQNVTLSCEQNLNHDAMYWYRQDPGQGLRLIYYSQIVNDFQKGDIAEGYSVSREKKESFPLTVTSAQKNPTAFYLCASSIAGVDEKLFFGSGTQLSVL.

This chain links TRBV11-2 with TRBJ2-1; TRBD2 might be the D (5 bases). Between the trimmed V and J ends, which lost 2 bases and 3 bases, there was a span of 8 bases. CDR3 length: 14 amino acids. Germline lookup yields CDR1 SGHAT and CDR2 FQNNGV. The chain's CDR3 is CASSLRGLYNEQFF. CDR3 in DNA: TGTGCCAGCAGCTTACGCGGACTCTACAATGAGCAGTTCTTC.

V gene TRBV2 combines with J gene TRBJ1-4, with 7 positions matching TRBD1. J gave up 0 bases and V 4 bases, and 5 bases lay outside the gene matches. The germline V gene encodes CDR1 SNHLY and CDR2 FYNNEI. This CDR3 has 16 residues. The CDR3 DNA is TGTGCCAGCAGTGTTTGGCAGGGGGCAACTAATGAAAAACTGTTTTTT. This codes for CASSVWQGATNEKLFF.

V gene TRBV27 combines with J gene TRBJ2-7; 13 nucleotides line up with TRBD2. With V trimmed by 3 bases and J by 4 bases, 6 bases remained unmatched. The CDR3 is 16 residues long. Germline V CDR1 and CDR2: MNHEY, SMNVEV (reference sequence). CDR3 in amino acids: CASSFTSGGAIYEQYF. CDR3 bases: TGTGCCAGCAGTTTCACTAGCGGGGGGGCAATATACGAGCAGTACTTC.

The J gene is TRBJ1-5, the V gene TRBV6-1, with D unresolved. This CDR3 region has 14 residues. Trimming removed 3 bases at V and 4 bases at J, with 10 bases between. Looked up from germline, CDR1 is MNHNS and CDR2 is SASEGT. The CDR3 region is CASSEGSFNQPQHF. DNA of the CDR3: TGTGCCAGCAGTGAGGGGAGTTTTAATCAGCCCCAGCATTTT.

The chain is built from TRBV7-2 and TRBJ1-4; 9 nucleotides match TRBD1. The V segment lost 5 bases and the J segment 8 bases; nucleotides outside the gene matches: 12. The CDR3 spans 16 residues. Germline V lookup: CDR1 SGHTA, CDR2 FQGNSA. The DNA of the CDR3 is TGTGCCAGCAGCCCCGTTCCGGGACAGGGAGGGGAAAAACTGTTTTTT. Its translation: CASSPVPGQGGEKLFF.

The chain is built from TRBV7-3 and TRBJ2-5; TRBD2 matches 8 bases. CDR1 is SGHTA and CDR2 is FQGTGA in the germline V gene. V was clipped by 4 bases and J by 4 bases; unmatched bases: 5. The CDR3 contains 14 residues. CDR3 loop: CASSSRGGTETQYF. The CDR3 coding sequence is TGTGCCAGCAGCTCCCGGGGGGGAACAGAGACCCAGTACTTC.

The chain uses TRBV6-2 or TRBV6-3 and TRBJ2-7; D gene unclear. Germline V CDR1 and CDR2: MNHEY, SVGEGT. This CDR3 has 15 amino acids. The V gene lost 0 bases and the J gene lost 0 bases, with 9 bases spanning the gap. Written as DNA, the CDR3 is TGTGCCAGCAGTTACTCTTATCTTCCCTCCTACGAGCAGTACTTC. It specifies CASSYSYLPSYEQYF.

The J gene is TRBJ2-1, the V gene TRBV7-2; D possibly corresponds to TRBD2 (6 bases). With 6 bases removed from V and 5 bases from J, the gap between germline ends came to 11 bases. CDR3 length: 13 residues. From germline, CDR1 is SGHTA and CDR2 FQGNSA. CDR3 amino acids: CASRLRDDNEQFF. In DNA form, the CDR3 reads TGTGCCAGCAGGTTGCGGGATGACAATGAGCAGTTCTTC.

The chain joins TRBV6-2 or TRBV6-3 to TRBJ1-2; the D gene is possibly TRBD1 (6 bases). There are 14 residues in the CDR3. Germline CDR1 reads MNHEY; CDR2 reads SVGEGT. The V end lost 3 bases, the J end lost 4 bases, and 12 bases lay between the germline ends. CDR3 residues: CASSYLDRVYGYTF. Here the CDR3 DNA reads TGTGCCAGCAGTTATTTGGACAGAGTCTATGGCTACACCTTC.

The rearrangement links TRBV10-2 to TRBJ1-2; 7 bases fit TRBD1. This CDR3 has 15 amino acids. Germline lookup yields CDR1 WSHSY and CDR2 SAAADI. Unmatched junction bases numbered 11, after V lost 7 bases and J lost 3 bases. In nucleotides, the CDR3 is TGCGCCAGCAACGACATAGGGGGCGCCTACTATGGCTACACCTTC. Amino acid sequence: CASNDIGGAYYGYTF.

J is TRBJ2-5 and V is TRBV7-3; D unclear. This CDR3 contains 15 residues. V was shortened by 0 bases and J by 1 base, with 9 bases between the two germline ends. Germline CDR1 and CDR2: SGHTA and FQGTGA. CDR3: CASSLTLGSQETQYF. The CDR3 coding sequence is TGTGCCAGCAGCTTAACGTTGGGCAGCCAAGAGACCCAGTACTTC.

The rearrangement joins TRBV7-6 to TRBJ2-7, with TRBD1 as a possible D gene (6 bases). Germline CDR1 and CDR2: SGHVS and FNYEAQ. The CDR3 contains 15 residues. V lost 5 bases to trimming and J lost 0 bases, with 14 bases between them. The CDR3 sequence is CASSLGGVTSYEQYF. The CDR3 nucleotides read TGTGCCAGCAGCCTAGGGGGAGTGACCTCCTACGAGCAGTACTTC.

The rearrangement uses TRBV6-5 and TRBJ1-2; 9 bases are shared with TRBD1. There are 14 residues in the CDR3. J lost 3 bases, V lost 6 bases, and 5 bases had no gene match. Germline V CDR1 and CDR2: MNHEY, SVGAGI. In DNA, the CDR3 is TGTGCCAGCAGCGGACAGGGGACTTACTATGGCTACACCTTC. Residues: CASSGQGTYYGYTF.

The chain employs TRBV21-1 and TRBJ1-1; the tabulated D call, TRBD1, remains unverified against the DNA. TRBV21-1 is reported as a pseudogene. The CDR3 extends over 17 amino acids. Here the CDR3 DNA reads TGTGCCAGCAGCAAAGCAGGGGGGGACAGGAAAAACACTGAAGCTTTCTTT. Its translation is CASSKAGGDRKNTEAFF.